This T cell receptor (beta chain) appears in the sequencing data of a study of lymphopenia after photon versus proton radiotherapy. Study observations and caveats: Relative stability marked proton patients; photon patients lost diversity and naive cells.

On this clone itself: Its antigen is not identified.

Method: immunoSEQ multiplex PCR; TCRdb's copy keeps in-frame clones and lacks some. This table has more than 20,000 clones, more than 80% appearing once. V was pared by 4 bases and J by 4 bases, with 6 bases of the junction left unmatched. The V gene's germline CDR1 is SGHVS and CDR2 FQNEAQ. This CDR3 spans 15 amino acids. The clonotype comes from a man aged 25-45 years with gastric cancer. This chain connects TRBV7-8 to TRBJ2-5, with TRBD1 identical over 10 bases. The specimen comprised peripheral blood, sampled from a patient treated with photon-based radiotherapy. The CDR3 DNA is TGTGCCAGCAGCTCCGGACAGGGGGAAGGAGAGACCCAGTACTTC. This translates into CASSSGQGEGETQYF. The full variable domain, in which reference TRBV7-8 and TRBJ2-5 provide the parts outside the CDR3, is GAGVSQSPRYKVAKRGQDVALRCDPISGHVSLFWYQQALGQGPEFLTYFQNEAQLDKSGLPSDRFFAERPEGSVSTLKIQRTQQEDSAVYLCASSSGQGEGETQYFGPGTRLLVL.